The 21 T cell receptor beta chains presented below share a single source sample, sequenced in a study of cytomegalovirus exposure and HLA in healthy donors (dated by TCRdb to 2016 to 2017). Library prep was done by the immunoSEQ multiplex PCR assay. A mixture of 60 forward primers for TCR Vbeta segments and 13 reverse primers for TCR Jbeta segments was used in the multiplex PCR. The table comes from immuneACCESS by way of TCRdb, which keeps in-frame sequences with V and J called. Part of the clones is missing from these tables; in studies checked, under half for an unresolved V gene and the rest for unknown reasons. This sample holds around 160,000 clones; less than 90% were observed only once. Jointly, the top ten make up around 4.1% of the sample. Specimen: PBMCs. Source of these receptors: a man aged 50-59 years in good health and CMV-seropositive.

This chain joins TRBV28 and TRBJ2-5; 11 bases align to TRBD2. This CDR3 has 14 residues. The ends lost 5 bases at V and 5 bases at J; junction bases unmatched: 4. The germline V gene has CDR1 MDHEN and CDR2 SYDVKM. CDR3 bases: TGTGCCAGCAGTGTTACTAGCGGGAGTGAGACCCAGTACTTC. This sequence encodes CASSVTSGSETQYF.

V gene TRBV7-9 combines with J gene TRBJ1-4; 10 bases align to TRBD1. V was clipped by 5 bases and J by 7 bases; unmatched bases: 4. This CDR3 spans 14 amino acids. The germline V gene encodes CDR1 SEHNR and CDR2 FQNEAQ (reference sequence). The CDR3 sequence is CASSQDRGGEKLFF. The CDR3 bases are TGTGCCAGCAGCCAGGACAGGGGGGGTGAAAAACTGTTTTTT.

This sequence joins TRBV29-1 and TRBJ1-1; TRBD1 is a possible D gene (5 bases). CDR3 length equals 13 residues. Germline assignment: CDR1 SQVTM and CDR2 ANQGSEA. V lost 1 base to trimming and J lost 4 bases, with 10 bases between them. The CDR3 protein is CSVEVGVATEAFF. In DNA form, the CDR3 reads TGCAGCGTTGAAGTAGGGGTTGCCACTGAAGCTTTCTTT.

The V call is TRBV18, the J call TRBJ2-7; the match to TRBD1 covers 7 bases. This CDR3 has 19 amino acids. The V gene's germline CDR1 is KGHSH and CDR2 LQKENI. The ends lost 2 bases at V and 7 bases at J; junction bases unmatched: 23. This CDR3 reads CASSPLARGWVGPPSEQYF. CDR3 nucleotides: TGTGCCAGCTCACCATTGGCCAGGGGGTGGGTTGGTCCACCATCGGAGCAGTACTTC. The entire variable domain, with the rest obtained from reference TRBV18 and TRBJ2-7, is as follows: NAGVMQNPRHLVRRRGQEARLRCSPMKGHSHVYWYRQLPEEGLKFMVYLQKENIIDESGMPKERFSAEFPKEGPSILRIQQVVRGDSAAYFCASSPLARGWVGPPSEQYFGPGTRLTVT.

This clone has only a few counts. V is TRBV7-9 and J is TRBJ2-3, with D possibly TRBD2 on 7 matching bases. Trimming removed 4 bases from V and 4 bases from J, with 18 bases in between. Germline V gene sequence: CDR1 SEHNR, CDR2 FQNEAQ (reference sequence). The CDR3 extends over 16 amino acids. Written as DNA, the CDR3 is TGTGCCAGCAGCTACCAAGAGGGGGGGCTGTCAGATACGCAGTATTTT. Protein: CASSYQEGGLSDTQYF. The full variable domain, rest sourced from reference TRBV7-9 and TRBJ2-3, is DTGVSQNPRHKITKRGQNVTFRCDPISEHNRLYWYRQTLGQGPEFLTYFQNEAQLEKSRLLSDRFSAERPKGSFSTLEIQRTEQGDSAMYLCASSYQEGGLSDTQYFGPGTRLTVL.

This sequence joins TRBV10-3 and TRBJ2-6; weak D call: TRBD2 (5 bases). The CDR3 contains 14 residues. Trimming removed 7 bases from V and 0 bases from J, with 7 bases in between. In germline, CDR1 is ENHRY, CDR2 SYGVKD. CDR3 in DNA: TGTGCCATCAAAGGAGGCTCTGGGGCCAACGTCCTGACTTTC. It translates to CAIKGGSGANVLTF.

The table lists this clone with a count of one. This chain uses TRBV7-3 with TRBJ2-1; perhaps TRBD1 as D (5 bases). Germline CDR1 is SGHTA and CDR2 is FQGTGA. Trimming shortened V by 1 base and J by 7 bases, and 14 bases separated the two germline ends. The length of the CDR3 is 15 residues. The CDR3 DNA reads TGTGCCAGCAGCTTAAATCAGGGCGTATGGAATGAGCAGTTCTTC. It translates to CASSLNQGVWNEQFF.

CDR3 nucleotide sequence: TGTGCCAGCAGCCTCGCAGGGGGCACTGAAGCTTTCTTT. Protein sequence: CASSLAGGTEAFF. J is TRBJ1-1 and V is TRBV14; the match to TRBD1 covers 7 bases. Unmatched junction bases numbered 3, after V lost 4 bases and J lost 4 bases. The length of the CDR3 is 13 residues. The germline CDR1 and CDR2 sequences are SGHDN and FVKESK.

This clone was counted a few times. The J gene is TRBJ1-2, the V gene TRBV7-9, with D possibly being TRBD1 (5 bases). This CDR3 is 12 amino acids long. Germline V CDR1 and CDR2: SEHNR, FQNEAQ (reference sequence). V was cut by 2 bases and J by 4 bases, with 5 bases left in between. This CDR3 is CASSLQGYGYTF. The CDR3 DNA reads as TGTGCCAGCAGCTTACAGGGCTATGGCTACACCTTC.

The rearrangement uses TRBV2 and TRBJ1-2; D unresolved. V was clipped by 3 bases and J by 6 bases, with 8 bases between them. Germline V gene data show CDR1 as SNHLY and CDR2 as FYNNEI. This CDR3 contains 12 residues. In nucleotides, the CDR3 is TGTGCCAGCAGTGAGCGGGGAAATGGCTACACCTTC. It encodes CASSERGNGYTF.

The chain is built from TRBV5-6 and TRBJ1-4; 10 bases agree with TRBD1. The trim removed 0 bases at V and 8 bases at J, leaving 7 bases unmatched. The germline V gene encodes CDR1 SGHDT and CDR2 YYEEEE. The CDR3 runs to 16 residues. The CDR3 DNA follows: TGTGCCAGCAGCTTGGCGACAGGGGGCTACGGGGAAAAACTGTTTTTT. Translation gives CASSLATGGYGEKLFF. Complete variable domain (other parts from reference TRBV5-6 and TRBJ1-4): DAGVTQSPTHLIKTRGQQVTLRCSPKSGHDTVSWYQQALGQGPQFIFQYYEEEERQRGNFPDRFSGHQFPNYSSELNVNALLLGDSALYLCASSLATGGYGEKLFFGSGTQLSVL.

This sequence joins TRBV5-4 and TRBJ1-1; no clear D gene. The V end was cut by 5 bases, the J end by 3 bases, with 14 bases between. The CDR3 extends over 14 amino acids. Germline assignment: CDR1 SGHNT and CDR2 YYREEE (reference sequence). DNA of the CDR3: TGTGCCAGCAGTGTGACTGGGCGGGACACTGAAGCTTTCTTT. It translates to CASSVTGRDTEAFF.

The CDR3 sequence is CASSAGLAGVETQYF. The CDR3 DNA is TGTGCCAGCAGCGCGGGACTAGCGGGGGTCGAGACCCAGTACTTC. The rearrangement joins TRBV9 to TRBJ2-5; TRBD2 aligns across 14 bases. The CDR3 runs 15 residues. Trimming took 3 bases from V and 5 from J; bases not matched to a gene: 3. Germline lookup yields CDR1 SGDLS and CDR2 YYNGEE.

This clone was seen more than once but under ten times. The chain is built from TRBV4-3 and TRBJ2-1; 14 bases line up with TRBD2. The V gene's germline CDR1 is LGHNA and CDR2 YSLEER. The CDR3 contains 20 residues. V shed 1 base and J 4 bases; nucleotides not matched to a gene: 12. The CDR3 loop reads CASSQVLGTSGGSFYNEQFF. CDR3 DNA sequence: TGCGCCAGCAGCCAAGTTTTGGGGACTAGCGGGGGTTCCTTTTACAATGAGCAGTTCTTC.

V and J are TRBV11-2 and TRBJ2-3; a weak D match, TRBD1 (5 bases). The CDR3 is made up of 13 amino acids. V was shortened by 8 bases and J by 11 bases, with 20 bases between the two germline ends. The germline V gene has CDR1 SGHAT and CDR2 FQNNGV. The chain's CDR3 is CASHGTHRGRQYF. DNA of the CDR3: TGTGCCAGCCACGGAACTCATAGGGGTCGGCAGTATTTT.

This clone was picked up a small number of times. The V call is TRBV6-5, the J call TRBJ1-2, with D perhaps matching TRBD1 (5 bases). Trimming removed 7 bases from V and 8 bases from J, with 14 bases in between. CDR1 MNHEY and CDR2 SVGAGI come from the germline V gene. This CDR3 contains 12 residues. CDR3 nucleotides: TGTGCCAGCAACACAGGCTCAGGCGGCTACACCTTC. It specifies CASNTGSGGYTF.

The gene calls are TRBV4-2 and TRBJ1-2; weak D call: TRBD1 (6 bases). This CDR3 has 14 residues. CDR1 and CDR2 (germline): LGHNA, YNFKEQ. Trimming removed 1 base from V and 3 bases from J, with 9 bases in between. The chain's CDR3 is CASSQGGPDYGYTF. The CDR3 DNA sequence: TGTGCCAGCAGCCAAGGGGGGCCGGACTATGGCTACACCTTC.

The chain combines TRBV6-6 with TRBJ1-1, with TRBD1 matching 9 bases. Germline CDR1 is MNHNY and CDR2 is SVGAGI (reference sequence). The CDR3 contains 14 residues. Trimming removed 4 bases from V and 7 bases from J; junction bases left unmatched: 7. The CDR3 bases are TGTGCCAGCAGTTTGGGACAGGGCAAAGATGAAGCTTTCTTT. This translates into CASSLGQGKDEAFF.

This clone came up a few times. V is TRBV25-1 and J is TRBJ1-1; tentative D call: TRBD1 (6 bases). Per the germline V gene, CDR1 is MGHDK and CDR2 is SYGVNS. This CDR3 comprises 14 residues. V lost 3 bases, J lost 6 bases, and 14 bases lay in between. CDR3 protein: CASSEEAGAAEAFF. CDR3 in DNA: TGTGCCAGCAGTGAGGAGGCAGGGGCGGCTGAAGCTTTCTTT.

The chain combines TRBV29-1 with TRBJ2-7, with 9 bases identical to TRBD2. The germline CDR1 and CDR2 sequences are SQVTM and ANQGSEA. The V segment lost 3 bases and the J segment 2 bases; nucleotides outside the gene matches: 8. The CDR3 length is 15 residues. The CDR3 DNA sequence: TGCAGCGTTGATATTAGCGGGAGAGAGACCTACGAGCAGTACTTC. This sequence encodes CSVDISGRETYEQYF.

The chain employs TRBV6-1 and TRBJ2-1, with 9 bases identical to TRBD1. There are 15 residues in the CDR3. Trimming removed 5 bases from V and 6 bases from J; junction bases left unmatched: 8. Germline V gene lookup returns CDR1 MNHNS and CDR2 SASEGT. Here the CDR3 DNA reads TGTGCCAGCAGTTTGACAGGGGGGGGAAGCAATGAGCAGTTCTTC. Translation: CASSLTGGGSNEQFF.